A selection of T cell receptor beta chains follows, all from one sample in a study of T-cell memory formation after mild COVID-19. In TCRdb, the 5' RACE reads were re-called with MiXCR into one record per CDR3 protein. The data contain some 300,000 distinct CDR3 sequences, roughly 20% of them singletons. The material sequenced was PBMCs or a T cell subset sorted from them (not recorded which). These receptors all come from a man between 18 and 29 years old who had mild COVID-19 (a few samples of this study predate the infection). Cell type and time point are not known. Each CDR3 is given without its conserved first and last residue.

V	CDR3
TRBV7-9	ASSPRTADTQY
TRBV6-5	ASSSLWTGENYGYT
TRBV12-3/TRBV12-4	ASSLGVAAPESGYT
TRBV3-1	ASSQVLELAGLDTQY
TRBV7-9	ASTVGYKSTDTQY
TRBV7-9	ASSLGQGTESDTQY
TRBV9	ASSVDSQVPERDTTDTQY
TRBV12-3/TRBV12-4	ASSPWTAGTEAF
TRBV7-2	ASSLGTGYYGYT
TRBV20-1	SASRGGGNEQF
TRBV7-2	ASSSGQGDRGYT
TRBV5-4	ASSERGLYQETQY
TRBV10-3	AVQENTEAF
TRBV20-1	SASKDRNYGYT
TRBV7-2	ASSFVLTGGLFLEQF
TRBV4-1	ASSQAHLLAQH